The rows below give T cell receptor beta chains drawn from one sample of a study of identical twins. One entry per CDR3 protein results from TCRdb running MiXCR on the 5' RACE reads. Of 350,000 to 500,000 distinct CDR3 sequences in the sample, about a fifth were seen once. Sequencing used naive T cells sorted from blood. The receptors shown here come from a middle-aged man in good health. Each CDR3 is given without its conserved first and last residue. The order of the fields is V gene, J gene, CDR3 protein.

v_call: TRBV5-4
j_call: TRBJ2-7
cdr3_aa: ASSLNPTSYEQY

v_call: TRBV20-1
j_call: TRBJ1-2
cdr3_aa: SARGWDSLFGYT

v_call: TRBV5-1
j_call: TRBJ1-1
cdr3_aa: ASSPNDRAEAF

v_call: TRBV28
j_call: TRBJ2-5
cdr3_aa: ASSLHSDRGRTQY

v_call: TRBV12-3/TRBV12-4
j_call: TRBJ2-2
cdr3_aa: ASKAGTVLVGELF

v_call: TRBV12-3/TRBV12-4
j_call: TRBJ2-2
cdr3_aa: ASSLAGGTGELF

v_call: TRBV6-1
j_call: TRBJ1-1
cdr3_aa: ASSVYRWNTEAF

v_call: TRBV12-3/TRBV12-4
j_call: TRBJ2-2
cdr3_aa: ASRIAGGPHSGELF

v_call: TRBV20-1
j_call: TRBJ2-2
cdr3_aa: SARKRGLAGVGGELF

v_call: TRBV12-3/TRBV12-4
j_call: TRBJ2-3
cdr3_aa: ASNRRETDTQY

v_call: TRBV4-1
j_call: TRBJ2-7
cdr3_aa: ASRSRLAGDLNSYEQY

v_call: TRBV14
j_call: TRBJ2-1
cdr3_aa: ASSQDLGLAEQF

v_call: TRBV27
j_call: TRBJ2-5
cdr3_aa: ASSPDGRGETQY

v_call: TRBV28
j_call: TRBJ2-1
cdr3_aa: ASTRRQGGYEQF

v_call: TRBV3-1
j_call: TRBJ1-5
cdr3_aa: ASSQAPRANQPQH

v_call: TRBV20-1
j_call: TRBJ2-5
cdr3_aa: SARDDMGQETQY

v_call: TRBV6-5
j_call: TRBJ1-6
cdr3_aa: ASSYSKQDRAVGSPLH

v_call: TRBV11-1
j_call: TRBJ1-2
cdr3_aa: ASSLIDWDYREGSGYT

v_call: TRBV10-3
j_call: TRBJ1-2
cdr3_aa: AIRTRDNYGYT

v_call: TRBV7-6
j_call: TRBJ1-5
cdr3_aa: ASSLGTGGSNQPQH

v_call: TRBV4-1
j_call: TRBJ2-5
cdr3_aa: ASSQAPVGQETQY

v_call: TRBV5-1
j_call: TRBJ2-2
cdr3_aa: ASSTGSVLNTGELF